This T cell receptor beta chain was captured in a study of T-cell memory formation after mild COVID-19. This clonotype was counted between two and nine times. Its cognate antigen is unknown. The study's findings and limits: Some SARS-CoV-2-responding clones were already detected in memory before infection. The SARS-CoV-2 specificity of second-wave clones reaching peak at day 37 remained unverified. Clones contracting across day 15 to 85 had a balanced CD4/CD8 profile; later expanding clones leaned CD4+.

CDR1 is MNHEY, CDR2 SVGEGT, per germline. CDR3 length: 15 residues. V lost 3 bases, J lost 6 bases, and 7 bases stayed unmatched. TCRdb redid the calling of the 5' RACE reads with MiXCR, one entry per CDR3 protein. In the table there are more than 250,000 distinct CDR3 sequences, about 16% of which are singletons. The sequenced sample consisted of PBMCs or a T cell subset sorted from them (not recorded which). This clonotype originated in a man between 18 and 35 years old who had mild COVID-19 (a few samples of this study predate the infection). Cell type and time point are not known. This chain uses TRBV6-2 or TRBV6-3 with TRBJ2-3; the match to TRBD2 covers 9 bases. For the CDR3, the DNA is TGTGCCAGCAGTTATAGGGCGGGGGGGCGTGATACGCAGTATTTT. This sequence encodes CASSYRAGGRDTQYF.